The 13 T cell receptor beta chains presented below share a single source sample, sequenced in a study of OX40 agonist ivuxolimab in advanced cancers. TCRdb's table, derived via immunoSEQ multiplex PCR, lists solely in-frame clones and lacks some. The sample consists of tens of thousands of clones, about nine tenths of them appearing once. This specimen consisted of CD4+ or CD8+ T cells sorted from blood, obtained in a trial of the OX40 agonist ivuxolimab. These receptor sequences come from an adult with an advanced solid tumor such as melanoma, head and neck, liver or kidney cancer.

The chain carries TRBV9 and TRBJ1-4, with TRBD1 as a possible D gene (6 bases). The V end was cut by 1 base, the J end by 7 bases, with 11 bases between. This CDR3 is built from 14 residues. The germline gives CDR1 SGDLS, CDR2 YYNGEE. CDR3 sequence (DNA): TGTGCCAGCAGCGTAACCGGGACATTTGAAAAACTGTTTTTT. Translating it yields CASSVTGTFEKLFF. The full variable domain, rest sourced from reference TRBV9 and TRBJ1-4, is DSGVTQTPKHLITATGQRVTLRCSPRSGDLSVYWYQQSLDQGLQFLIQYYNGEERAKGNILERFSAQQFPDLHSELNLSSLELGDSALYFCASSVTGTFEKLFFGSGTQLSVL.

The genes are TRBV19 and TRBJ2-7, with D maybe TRBD1 (6 bases). V was cut by 1 base and J by 3 bases, with 13 bases left in between. CDR3 length equals 15 residues. CDR1 and CDR2 (germline): LNHDA, SQIVND (reference sequence). The CDR3 region is CASSIAQDSFYEQYF. CDR3 sequence (DNA): TGTGCCAGTAGTATAGCCCAGGACAGTTTCTACGAGCAGTACTTC.

This chain connects TRBV7-8 to TRBJ1-4; D unresolved. Germline V CDR1 and CDR2: SGHVS, FQNEAQ. The ends were cut back, 2 bases at V and 7 bases at J, with 11 bases in the middle. The CDR3 extends over 14 amino acids. The CDR3: CASSLIWEGEKLFF. In DNA form, the CDR3 reads TGTGCCAGCAGCTTAATCTGGGAGGGTGAAAAACTGTTTTTT.

CDR3: CASSQFAGEETQYF. CDR3 DNA: TGTGCCAGCAGCCAATTTGCGGGAGAAGAGACCCAGTACTTC. The chain joins TRBV16 to TRBJ2-5; 7 positions match TRBD2. CDR1 is KGHSY and CDR2 is FQNENV in the germline V gene. With V trimmed by 1 base and J by 3 bases, 2 bases remained unmatched. The CDR3 has 14 amino acids.

The chain uses TRBV6-5 and TRBJ1-4, with D perhaps TRBD1 (5 bases). The V end lost 0 bases, the J end lost 1 base, and 9 bases lay between the germline ends. Germline V gene lookup returns CDR1 MNHEY and CDR2 SVGAGI. This CDR3 contains 16 residues. The CDR3 reads CASSYSMGGTNEKLFF. The CDR3 region has the DNA TGTGCCAGCAGTTACTCGATGGGGGGAACTAATGAAAAACTGTTTTTT.

The CDR3, as DNA: TGTGCCAGCAGCTTGTGGATGGGGTTCGGGGAGCAGTACTTC. Its translation: CASSLWMGFGEQYF. The chain employs TRBV5-6 and TRBJ2-7; D is uncertain. Deletions cut 1 base from V and 7 bases from J, with 15 bases between. CDR1 and CDR2 (germline): SGHDT, YYEEEE. The CDR3 sequence is 14 residues long.

The J gene is TRBJ1-5, the V gene TRBV4-1; D may be TRBD1 (5 bases). Germline loops: CDR1 MGHRA, CDR2 YSYEKL. This CDR3 contains 16 residues. The V and J ends lost 6 bases and 2 bases respectively, with 17 bases between them. CDR3 DNA sequence: TGCGCCAGCAGTCTAGTGGGACCAGGTGGCAATCAGCCCCAGCATTTT. Amino acids: CASSLVGPGGNQPQHF.

The chain carries TRBV10-3 and TRBJ1-1, with a possible D match to TRBD1 (5 bases). CDR1 ENHRY and CDR2 SYGVKD come from the germline V gene. V was shortened by 5 bases and J by 3 bases, with 13 bases between the two germline ends. The CDR3 is made up of 14 amino acids. In DNA, the CDR3 is TGTGCCATCAGTCCGCAGGGTTTAGACACTGAAGCTTTCTTT. Translating gives CAISPQGLDTEAFF.

The V call is TRBV6-5, the J call TRBJ2-7; 7 nucleotides line up with TRBD1. This CDR3 has 14 residues. Unmatched junction bases numbered 3, after V lost 0 bases and J lost 4 bases. CDR1 and CDR2 (germline): MNHEY, SVGAGI. For the CDR3, the DNA is TGTGCCAGCAGTTACTCAGGGGACAGTTACGAGCAGTACTTC. Translation: CASSYSGDSYEQYF.

The chain employs TRBV7-8 and TRBJ2-7; 7 nucleotides agree with TRBD2. CDR1 is SGHVS and CDR2 is FQNEAQ in the germline V gene. This CDR3 is built from 14 residues. With V trimmed by 5 bases and J by 9 bases, 13 bases remained unmatched. CDR3 amino acids: CASSRKRDAFGQYF. CDR3 sequence (DNA): TGTGCCAGCAGCAGGAAGCGGGACGCCTTCGGGCAGTACTTC.

The V gene is TRBV6-5, the J gene TRBJ1-6; D uncertain. The CDR3 covers 11 residues. V was trimmed by 6 bases and J by 6 bases, leaving 3 bases between them. Germline lookup yields CDR1 MNHEY and CDR2 SVGAGI. This CDR3 reads CASRINSPLHF. The CDR3 DNA sequence: TGTGCCAGCAGAATTAATTCACCCCTCCACTTT.

The rearrangement joins TRBV5-6 to TRBJ1-3; weak D call: TRBD1 (5 bases). V was cut by 3 bases and J by 0 bases, with 7 bases left in between. Germline loops: CDR1 SGHDT, CDR2 YYEEEE. The CDR3 sequence is 14 residues long. The CDR3 reads CASSWGGSGNTIYF. CDR3 in DNA: TGTGCCAGCAGCTGGGGGGGCTCTGGAAACACCATATATTTT.

The V gene is TRBV11-2, the J gene TRBJ1-1; 8 nucleotides align to TRBD1. The CDR3 length is 16 residues. Unmatched junction bases numbered 4, after V lost 1 base and J lost 0 bases. Germline V gives CDR1 SGHAT, CDR2 FQNNGV. In DNA, the CDR3 is TGTGCCAGCAGCTTAGCGCCAGGGGGCATGAACACTGAAGCTTTCTTT. Translated: CASSLAPGGMNTEAFF. Full variable domain (rest looked up from reference TRBV11-2 and TRBJ1-1): EAGVAQSPRYKIIEKRQSVAFWCNPISGHATLYWYQQILGQGPKLLIQFQNNGVVDDSQLPKDRFSAERLKGVDSTLKIQPAKLEDSAVYLCASSLAPGGMNTEAFFGQGTRLTVV.